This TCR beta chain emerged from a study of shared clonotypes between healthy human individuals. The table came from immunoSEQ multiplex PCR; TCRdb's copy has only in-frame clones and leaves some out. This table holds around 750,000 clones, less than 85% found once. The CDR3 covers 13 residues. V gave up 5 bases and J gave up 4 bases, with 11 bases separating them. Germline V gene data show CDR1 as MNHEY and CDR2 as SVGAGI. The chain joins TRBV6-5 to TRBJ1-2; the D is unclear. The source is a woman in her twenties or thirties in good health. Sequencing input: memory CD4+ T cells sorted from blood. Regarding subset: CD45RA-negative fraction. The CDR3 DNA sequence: TGTGCCAGCAGTCCTAACGAAGGCTATGGCTACACCTTC. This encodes CASSPNEGYGYTF.